The 7 T cell receptor beta chains reported below all come from one sample, sequenced in a study of Graves' ophthalmopathy and Graves' hyperthyroidism. RNA transcripts served as template for amplifying TCR beta CDR3 sequences. The authors performed first-round RT-PCR with HTBI primers and then a second-round multiplex PCR. In TCRdb, the multiplex PCR reads were re-called with MiXCR into one record per CDR3 protein. The table lists around 1.1 million distinct CDR3 sequences, 36% of them singletons. The sample comprised peripheral blood or thyroid tissue (not recorded which). The receptors come from an adult man with Graves' hyperthyroidism.

This clonotype was detected a few times. The chain carries TRBV6-5 and TRBJ2-2; the match to TRBD1 covers 10 bases. CDR3 length: 14 amino acids. Germline V gives CDR1 MNHEY, CDR2 SVGAGI. Trimming removed 6 bases from V and 4 bases from J; junction bases left unmatched: 2. As DNA, the CDR3 is TGTGCCAGCAGATGGACAGGGGGCACCGGGGAGCTGTTTTTT. Encoded protein: CASRWTGGTGELFF.

The table lists this clonotype with many counts. This rearrangement joins TRBV13 to TRBJ1-1, with 7 nucleotides matching TRBD1. Germline assignment: CDR1 PRHDT and CDR2 FYEKMQ (reference sequence). The CDR3 length is 15 residues. With V trimmed by 0 bases and J by 5 bases, 6 bases remained unmatched. DNA of the CDR3: TGTGCCAGCAGCTTAGGGGAGGGGGCGAGGACTGAAGCTTTCTTT. Protein product: CASSLGEGARTEAFF.

The gene calls are TRBV5-6 and TRBJ2-7; D possibly matches TRBD1 or TRBD2 (5 bases each). The CDR3 covers 16 residues. The V gene lost 4 bases and the J gene lost 0 bases, with 17 bases spanning the gap. Germline V gives CDR1 SGHDT, CDR2 YYEEEE. CDR3 loop: CASSTEGQGSSYEQYF. Here the CDR3 DNA reads TGTGCCAGCAGCACCGAGGGGCAGGGAAGCTCCTACGAGCAGTACTTC.

The sample holds many counts of this clonotype. The V and J genes are TRBV7-6 and TRBJ1-5; D is perhaps TRBD1 (5 bases). Trimming left V 1 base short and J 0 bases short, with 10 bases between. The germline V gene has CDR1 SGHVS and CDR2 FNYEAQ. The CDR3 has 16 residues. The CDR3 protein is CASSLGGANSNQPQHF. CDR3 bases: TGTGCCAGCAGCTTAGGAGGGGCGAATAGCAATCAGCCCCAGCATTTT.

This clonotype turned up a few times. The rearrangement links TRBV10-2 to TRBJ1-2; 7 bases match TRBD1. J gave up 6 bases and V 2 bases, and 9 bases lay outside the gene matches. CDR1 is WSHSY and CDR2 is SAAADI in the germline V gene. This CDR3 is built from 15 residues. CDR3 nucleotide sequence: TGCGCCAGCAGTGAGAGACAGGGAGAGATGGATGGCTACACCTTC. It yields the protein CASSERQGEMDGYTF.

The rearrangement links TRBV2 to TRBJ2-7; D remains unclear. The V end was cut by 4 bases, the J end by 7 bases, with 14 bases between. CDR1 and CDR2 (germline): SNHLY, FYNNEI. The CDR3 is made up of 13 amino acids. The CDR3 region is CASSASPSGEQYF. The CDR3 region has the DNA TGTGCCAGCAGTGCTTCGCCCTCGGGTGAGCAGTACTTC. The full variable domain, in which reference TRBV2 and TRBJ2-7 provide the parts outside the CDR3, is EPEVTQTPSHQVTQMGQEVILRCVPISNHLYFYWYRQILGQKVEFLVSFYNNEISEKSEIFDDQFSVERPDGSNFTLKIRSTKLEDSAMYFCASSASPSGEQYFGPGTRLTVT.

This clonotype came up a few times. J is TRBJ2-7 and V is TRBV4-1; TRBD2 matches at 12 bases. With V trimmed by 3 bases and J by 3 bases, 12 bases remained unmatched. Per germline, CDR1 MGHRA and CDR2 YSYEKL. This CDR3 comprises 18 residues. The CDR3, as DNA: TGCGCCAGCAGCCACAGCACACACGGACTAGCGGGATACTACGAGCAGTACTTC. Translating it yields CASSHSTHGLAGYYEQYF.